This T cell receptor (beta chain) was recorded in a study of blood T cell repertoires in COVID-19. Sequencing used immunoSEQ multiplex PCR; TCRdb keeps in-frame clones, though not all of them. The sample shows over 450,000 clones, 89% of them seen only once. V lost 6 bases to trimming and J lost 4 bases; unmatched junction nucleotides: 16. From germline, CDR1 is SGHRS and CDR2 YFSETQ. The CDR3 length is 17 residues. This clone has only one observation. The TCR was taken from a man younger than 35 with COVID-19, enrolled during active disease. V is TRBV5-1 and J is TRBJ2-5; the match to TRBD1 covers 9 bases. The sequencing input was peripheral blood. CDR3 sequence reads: CASNPGQGGPKGETQYF. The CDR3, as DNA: TGCGCCAGCAACCCGGGACAGGGAGGACCGAAAGGAGAGACCCAGTACTTC.